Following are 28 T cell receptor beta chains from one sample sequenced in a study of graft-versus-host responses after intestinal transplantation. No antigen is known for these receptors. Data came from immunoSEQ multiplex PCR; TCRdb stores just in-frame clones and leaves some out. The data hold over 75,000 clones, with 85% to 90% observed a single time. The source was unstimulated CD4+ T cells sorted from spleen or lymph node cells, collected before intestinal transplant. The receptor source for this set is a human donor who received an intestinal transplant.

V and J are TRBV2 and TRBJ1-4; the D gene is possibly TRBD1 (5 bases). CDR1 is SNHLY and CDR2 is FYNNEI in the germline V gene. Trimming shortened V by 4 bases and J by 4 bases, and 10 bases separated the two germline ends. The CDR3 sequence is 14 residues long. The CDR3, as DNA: TGTGCCAGCAGTGGGACGGGGGGTAATGAAAAACTGTTTTTT. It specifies CASSGTGGNEKLFF.

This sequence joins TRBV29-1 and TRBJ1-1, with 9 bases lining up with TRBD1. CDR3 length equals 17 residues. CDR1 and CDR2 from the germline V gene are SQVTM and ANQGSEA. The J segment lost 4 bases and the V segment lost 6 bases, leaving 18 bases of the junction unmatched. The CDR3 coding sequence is TGCAGCGTCCTACCCGGGACAGGGTGGGGGTTGAGCACTGAAGCTTTCTTT. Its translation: CSVLPGTGWGLSTEAFF.

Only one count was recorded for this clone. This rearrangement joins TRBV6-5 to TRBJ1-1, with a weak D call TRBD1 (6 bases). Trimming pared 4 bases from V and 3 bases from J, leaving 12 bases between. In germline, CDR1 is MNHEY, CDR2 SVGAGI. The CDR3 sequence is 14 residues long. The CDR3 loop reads CASSSTGTYTEAFF. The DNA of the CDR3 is TGTGCCAGCAGTTCGACAGGCACTTACACTGAAGCTTTCTTT.

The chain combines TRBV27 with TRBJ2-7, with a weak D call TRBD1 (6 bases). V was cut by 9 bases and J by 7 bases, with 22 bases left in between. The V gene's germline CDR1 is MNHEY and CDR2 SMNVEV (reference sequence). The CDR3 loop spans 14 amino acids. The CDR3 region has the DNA TGTGCCAGTTCGGACAGCCCCCCACTAGGGGAGCAGTACTTC. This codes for CASSDSPPLGEQYF.

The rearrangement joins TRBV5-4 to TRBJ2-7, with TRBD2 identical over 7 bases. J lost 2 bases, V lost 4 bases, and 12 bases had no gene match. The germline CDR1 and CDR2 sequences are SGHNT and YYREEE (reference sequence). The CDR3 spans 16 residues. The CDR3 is CASSPDPGLSPYEQYF. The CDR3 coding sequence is TGTGCCAGCAGCCCAGATCCGGGACTATCCCCCTACGAGCAGTACTTC.

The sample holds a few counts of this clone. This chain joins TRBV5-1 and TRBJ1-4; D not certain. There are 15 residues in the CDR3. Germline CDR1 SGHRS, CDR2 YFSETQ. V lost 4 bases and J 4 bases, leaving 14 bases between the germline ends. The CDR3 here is CASSPGGQYNEKLFF. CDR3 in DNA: TGCGCCAGCAGCCCAGGAGGCCAGTATAATGAAAAACTGTTTTTT.

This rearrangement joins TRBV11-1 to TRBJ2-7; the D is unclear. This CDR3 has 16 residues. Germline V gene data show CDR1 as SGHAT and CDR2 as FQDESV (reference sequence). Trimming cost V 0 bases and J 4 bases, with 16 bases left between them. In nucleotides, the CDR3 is TGTGCCAGCAGCTTAGCAGTAACTGGGCCCCTTTACGAGCAGTACTTC. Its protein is CASSLAVTGPLYEQYF.

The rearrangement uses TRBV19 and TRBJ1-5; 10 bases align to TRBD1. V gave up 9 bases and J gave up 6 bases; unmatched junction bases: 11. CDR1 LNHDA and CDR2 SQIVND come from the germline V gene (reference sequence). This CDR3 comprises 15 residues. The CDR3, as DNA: TGTGCCAGCAGAGGGTTACGGGACAGGGGTCAGCCCCAGCATTTT. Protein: CASRGLRDRGQPQHF.

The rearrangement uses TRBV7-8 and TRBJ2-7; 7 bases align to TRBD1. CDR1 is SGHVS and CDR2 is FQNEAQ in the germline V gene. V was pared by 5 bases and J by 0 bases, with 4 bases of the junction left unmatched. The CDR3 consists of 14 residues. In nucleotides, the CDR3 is TGTGCCAGCAGCCGGGACAGCTCCTCCTACGAGCAGTACTTC. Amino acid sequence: CASSRDSSSYEQYF. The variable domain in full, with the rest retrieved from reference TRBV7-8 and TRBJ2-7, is GAGVSQSPRYKVAKRGQDVALRCDPISGHVSLFWYQQALGQGPEFLTYFQNEAQLDKSGLPSDRFFAERPEGSVSTLKIQRTQQEDSAVYLCASSRDSSSYEQYFGPGTRLTVT.

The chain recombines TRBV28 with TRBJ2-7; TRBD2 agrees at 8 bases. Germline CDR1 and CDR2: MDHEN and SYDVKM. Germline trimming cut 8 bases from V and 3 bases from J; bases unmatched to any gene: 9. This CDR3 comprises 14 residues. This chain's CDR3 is CASSELAGLYEQYF. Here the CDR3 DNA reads TGTGCCAGCTCAGAATTAGCGGGACTCTACGAGCAGTACTTC.

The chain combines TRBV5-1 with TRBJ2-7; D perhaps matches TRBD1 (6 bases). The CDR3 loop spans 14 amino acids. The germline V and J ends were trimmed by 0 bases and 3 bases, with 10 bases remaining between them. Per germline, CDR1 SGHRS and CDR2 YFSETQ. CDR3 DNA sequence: TGCGCCAGCAGCTTGGCAGGGGACGGCTACGAGCAGTACTTC. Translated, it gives CASSLAGDGYEQYF.

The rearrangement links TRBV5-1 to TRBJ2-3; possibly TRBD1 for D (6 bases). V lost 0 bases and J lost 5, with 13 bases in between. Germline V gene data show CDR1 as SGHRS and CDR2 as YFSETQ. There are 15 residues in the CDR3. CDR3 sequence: CASSLDSTRGDTQYF. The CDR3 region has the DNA TGCGCCAGCAGCTTGGACAGCACCAGGGGAGATACGCAGTATTTT.

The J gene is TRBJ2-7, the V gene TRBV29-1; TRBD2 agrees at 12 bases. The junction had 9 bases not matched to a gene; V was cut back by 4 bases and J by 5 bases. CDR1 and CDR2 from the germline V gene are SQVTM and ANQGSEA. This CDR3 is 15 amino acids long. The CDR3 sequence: CSVALRLAGDNEQYF. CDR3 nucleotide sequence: TGCAGCGTTGCGCTAAGACTAGCGGGAGACAACGAGCAGTACTTC.

CDR3 protein: CASSDPRSYEQYF. The CDR3 DNA reads TGTGCCAGCAGTGATCCTCGCTCCTACGAGCAGTACTTC. V gene TRBV2 combines with J gene TRBJ2-7; D uncertain. The CDR3 extends over 13 amino acids. CDR1 SNHLY and CDR2 FYNNEI come from the germline V gene. The V end lost 3 bases, the J end lost 0 bases, and 6 bases lay between the germline ends.

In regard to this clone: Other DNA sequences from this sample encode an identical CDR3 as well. CDR3 residues: CASSERRGNNSPLHF. In DNA, the CDR3 is TGTGCCAGCAGTGAAAGAAGGGGGAATAATTCACCCCTCCACTTT. The chain employs TRBV6-1 and TRBJ1-6; D possibly corresponds to TRBD1 (6 bases). This CDR3 region has 15 residues. CDR1 and CDR2 from the germline V gene are MNHNS and SASEGT. With 2 bases removed from V and 5 bases from J, the gap between germline ends came to 10 bases.

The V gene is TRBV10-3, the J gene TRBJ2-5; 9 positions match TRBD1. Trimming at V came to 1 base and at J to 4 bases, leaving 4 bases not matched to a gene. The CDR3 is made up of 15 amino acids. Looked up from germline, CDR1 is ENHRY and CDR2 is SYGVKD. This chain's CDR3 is CAISEYRGRGETQYF. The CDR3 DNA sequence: TGTGCCATCAGTGAGTACAGGGGGCGCGGAGAGACCCAGTACTTC.

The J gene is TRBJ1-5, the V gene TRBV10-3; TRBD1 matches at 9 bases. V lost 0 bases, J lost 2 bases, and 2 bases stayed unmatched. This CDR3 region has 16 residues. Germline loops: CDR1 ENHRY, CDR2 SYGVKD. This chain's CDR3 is CAISESRQGGNQPQHF. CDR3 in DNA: TGTGCCATCAGTGAGTCCCGACAGGGGGGCAATCAGCCCCAGCATTTT.

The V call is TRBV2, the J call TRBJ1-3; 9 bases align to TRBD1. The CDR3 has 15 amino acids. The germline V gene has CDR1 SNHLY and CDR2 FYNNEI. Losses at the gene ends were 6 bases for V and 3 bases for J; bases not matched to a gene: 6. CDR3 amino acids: CASSRDRVLGNTIYF. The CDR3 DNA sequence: TGTGCCAGCAGCCGGGACAGGGTCCTTGGAAACACCATATATTTT.

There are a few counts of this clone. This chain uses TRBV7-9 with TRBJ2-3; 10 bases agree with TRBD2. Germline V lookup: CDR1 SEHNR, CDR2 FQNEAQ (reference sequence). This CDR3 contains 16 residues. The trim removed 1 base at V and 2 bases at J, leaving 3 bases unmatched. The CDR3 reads CASSLGTSGNTDTQYF. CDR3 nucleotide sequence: TGTGCCAGCAGCTTAGGGACTAGCGGAAACACAGATACGCAGTATTTT.

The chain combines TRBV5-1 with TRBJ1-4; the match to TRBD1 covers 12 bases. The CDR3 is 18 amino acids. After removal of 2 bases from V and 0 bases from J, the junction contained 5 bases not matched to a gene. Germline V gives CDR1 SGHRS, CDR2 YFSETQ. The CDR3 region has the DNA TGCGCCAGCAGCTTCCGGGACAGGGGGCGCGCAACTAATGAAAAACTGTTTTTT. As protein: CASSFRDRGRATNEKLFF.

CDR3 in DNA: TGTGCCAGCAGCTCCCCCCCCGATGAGCAGTTCTTC. It encodes CASSSPPDEQFF. The gene calls are TRBV5-4 and TRBJ2-1; D call uncertain. V gave up 3 bases and J gave up 8 bases, with 9 bases separating them. The CDR3 totals 12 residues. Germline V gene lookup returns CDR1 SGHNT and CDR2 YYREEE (reference sequence).

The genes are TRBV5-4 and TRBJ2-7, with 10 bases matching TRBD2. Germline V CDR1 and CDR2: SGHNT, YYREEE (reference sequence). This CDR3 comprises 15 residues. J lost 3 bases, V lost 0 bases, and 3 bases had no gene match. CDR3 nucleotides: TGTGCCAGCAGCTTGGAACTAGCGGGGATCTACGAGCAGTACTTC. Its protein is CASSLELAGIYEQYF. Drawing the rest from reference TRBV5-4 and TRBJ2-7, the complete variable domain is ETGVTQSPTHLIKTRGQQVTLRCSSQSGHNTVSWYQQALGQGPQFIFQYYREEENGRGNFPPRFSGLQFPNYSSELNVNALELDDSALYLCASSLELAGIYEQYFGPGTRLTVT.

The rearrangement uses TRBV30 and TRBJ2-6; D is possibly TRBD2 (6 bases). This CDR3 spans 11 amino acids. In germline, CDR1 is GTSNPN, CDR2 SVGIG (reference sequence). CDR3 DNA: TGTGCGGAGGGAAGATCCGCCGTCCTGACTTTC. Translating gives CAEGRSAVLTF.

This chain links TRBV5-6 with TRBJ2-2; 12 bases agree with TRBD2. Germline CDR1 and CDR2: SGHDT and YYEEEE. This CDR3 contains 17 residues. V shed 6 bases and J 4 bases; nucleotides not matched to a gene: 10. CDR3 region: CASTKLTSGGSTGELFF. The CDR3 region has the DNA TGTGCCAGCACCAAATTGACTAGCGGGGGTTCCACCGGGGAGCTGTTTTTT.

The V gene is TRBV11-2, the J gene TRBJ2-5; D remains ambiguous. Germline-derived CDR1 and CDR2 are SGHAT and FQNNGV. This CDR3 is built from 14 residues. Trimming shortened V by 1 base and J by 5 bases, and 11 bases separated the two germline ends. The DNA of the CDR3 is TGTGCCAGCAGCTTAGTACTACCTGGGGAGACCCAGTACTTC. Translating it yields CASSLVLPGETQYF.

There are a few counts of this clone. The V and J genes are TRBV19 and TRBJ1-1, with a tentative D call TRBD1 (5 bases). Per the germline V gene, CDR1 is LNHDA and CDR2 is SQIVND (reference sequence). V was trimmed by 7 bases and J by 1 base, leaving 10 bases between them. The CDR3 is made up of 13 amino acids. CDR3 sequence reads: CASTRGQNTEAFF. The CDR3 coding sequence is TGTGCCAGTACCCGAGGACAGAACACTGAAGCTTTCTTT.

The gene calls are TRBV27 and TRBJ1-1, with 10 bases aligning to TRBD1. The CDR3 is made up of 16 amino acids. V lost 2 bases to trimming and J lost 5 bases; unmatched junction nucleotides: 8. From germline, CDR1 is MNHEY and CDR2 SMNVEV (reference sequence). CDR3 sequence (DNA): TGTGCCAGCAGTTTACTGACAGGGGGCAGGGATACTGAAGCTTTCTTT. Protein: CASSLLTGGRDTEAFF.

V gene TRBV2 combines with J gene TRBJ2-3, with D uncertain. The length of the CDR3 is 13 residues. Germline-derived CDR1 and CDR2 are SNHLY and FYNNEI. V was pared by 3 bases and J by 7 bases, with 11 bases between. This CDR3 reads CASSDFTGHTQYF. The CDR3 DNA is TGTGCCAGCAGTGACTTTACCGGTCATACGCAGTATTTT. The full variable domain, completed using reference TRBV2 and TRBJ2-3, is EPEVTQTPSHQVTQMGQEVILRCVPISNHLYFYWYRQILGQKVEFLVSFYNNEISEKSEIFDDQFSVERPDGSNFTLKIRSTKLEDSAMYFCASSDFTGHTQYFGPGTRLTVL.